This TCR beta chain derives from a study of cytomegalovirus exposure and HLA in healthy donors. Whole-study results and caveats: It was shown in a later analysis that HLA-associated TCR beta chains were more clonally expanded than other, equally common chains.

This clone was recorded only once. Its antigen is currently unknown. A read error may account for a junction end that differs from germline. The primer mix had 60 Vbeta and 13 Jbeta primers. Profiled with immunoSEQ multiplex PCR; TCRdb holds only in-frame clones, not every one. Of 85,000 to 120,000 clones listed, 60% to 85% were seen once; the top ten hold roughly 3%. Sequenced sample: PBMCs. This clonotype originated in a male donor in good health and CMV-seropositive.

In nucleotides, the CDR3 is TGCAGTGCAAGCGCTGGGACTAGACTCTTC. Its translation is CSASAGTRLF. The chain uses TRBV20-1 and TRBJ2-1; 8 nucleotides line up with TRBD2. From germline, CDR1 is DFQATT and CDR2 SNEGSKA (reference sequence). CDR3 size: 10 residues.